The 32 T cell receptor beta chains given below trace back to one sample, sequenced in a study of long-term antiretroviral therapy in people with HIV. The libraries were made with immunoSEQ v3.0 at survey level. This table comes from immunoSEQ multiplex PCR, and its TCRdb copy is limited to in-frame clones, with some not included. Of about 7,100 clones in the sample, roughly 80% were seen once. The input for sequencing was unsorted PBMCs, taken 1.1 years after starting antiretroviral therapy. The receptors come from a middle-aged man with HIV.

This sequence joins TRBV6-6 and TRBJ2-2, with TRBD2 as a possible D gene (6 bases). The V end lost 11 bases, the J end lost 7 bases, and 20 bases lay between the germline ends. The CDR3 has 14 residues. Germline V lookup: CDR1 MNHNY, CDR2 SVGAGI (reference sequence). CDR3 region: CAGAFGGRGGELFF. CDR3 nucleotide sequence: TGTGCCGGTGCCTTTGGGGGGAGAGGCGGGGAGCTGTTTTTT.

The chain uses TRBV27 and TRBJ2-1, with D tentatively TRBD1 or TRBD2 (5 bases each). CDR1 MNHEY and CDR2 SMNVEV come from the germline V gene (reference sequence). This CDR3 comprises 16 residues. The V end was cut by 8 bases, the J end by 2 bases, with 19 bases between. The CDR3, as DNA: TGTGCCAGCGCCCCCGGGACGGAACCCCCCTACAATGAGCAGTTCTTC. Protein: CASAPGTEPPYNEQFF.

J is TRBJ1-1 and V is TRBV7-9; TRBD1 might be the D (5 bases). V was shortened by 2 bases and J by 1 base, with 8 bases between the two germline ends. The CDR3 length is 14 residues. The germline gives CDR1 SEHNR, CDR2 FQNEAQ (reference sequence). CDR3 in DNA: TGTGCCAGCAGCTTATTAGGACAGAACACTGAAGCTTTCTTT. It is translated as CASSLLGQNTEAFF.

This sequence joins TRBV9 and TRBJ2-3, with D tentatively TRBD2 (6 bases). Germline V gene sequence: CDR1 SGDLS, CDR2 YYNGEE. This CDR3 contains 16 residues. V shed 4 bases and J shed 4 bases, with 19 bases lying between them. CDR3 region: CASSPLALASADTQYF. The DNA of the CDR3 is TGTGCCAGCAGCCCCCTAGCGCTAGCCTCCGCAGATACGCAGTATTTT.

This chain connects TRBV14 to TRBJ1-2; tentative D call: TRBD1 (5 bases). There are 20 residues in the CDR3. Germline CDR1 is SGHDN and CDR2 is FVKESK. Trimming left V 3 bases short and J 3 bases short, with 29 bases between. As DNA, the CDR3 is TGTGCCAGCAGCCAGTCCTTGCCCGTTGTTTCAGGGCCGGGAGACTATGGCTACACCTTC. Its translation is CASSQSLPVVSGPGDYGYTF.

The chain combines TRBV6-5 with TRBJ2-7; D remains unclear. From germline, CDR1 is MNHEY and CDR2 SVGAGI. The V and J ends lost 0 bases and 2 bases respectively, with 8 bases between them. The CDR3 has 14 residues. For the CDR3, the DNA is TGTGCCAGCAGTTACTCGGACGGAACCTACGAGCAGTACTTC. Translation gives CASSYSDGTYEQYF.

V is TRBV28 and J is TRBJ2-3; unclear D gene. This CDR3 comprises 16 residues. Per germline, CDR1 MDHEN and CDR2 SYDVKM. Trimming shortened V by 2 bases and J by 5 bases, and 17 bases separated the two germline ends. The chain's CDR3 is CASSLGGGLTIDTQYF. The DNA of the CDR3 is TGTGCCAGCAGTTTAGGCGGCGGCCTCACCATAGATACGCAGTATTTT.

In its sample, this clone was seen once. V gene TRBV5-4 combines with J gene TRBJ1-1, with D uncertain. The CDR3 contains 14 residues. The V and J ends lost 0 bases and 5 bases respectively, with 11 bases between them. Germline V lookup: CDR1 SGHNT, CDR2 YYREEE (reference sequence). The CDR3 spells CASSLGYSPTEAFF. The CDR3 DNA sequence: TGTGCCAGCAGCTTGGGATACAGCCCTACTGAAGCTTTCTTT.

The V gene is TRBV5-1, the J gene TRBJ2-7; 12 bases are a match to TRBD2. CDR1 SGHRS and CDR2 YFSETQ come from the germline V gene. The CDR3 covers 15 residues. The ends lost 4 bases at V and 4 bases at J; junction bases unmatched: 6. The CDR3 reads CASSQTSGGMYEQYF. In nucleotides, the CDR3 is TGCGCCAGCAGCCAGACTAGCGGGGGTATGTACGAGCAGTACTTC.

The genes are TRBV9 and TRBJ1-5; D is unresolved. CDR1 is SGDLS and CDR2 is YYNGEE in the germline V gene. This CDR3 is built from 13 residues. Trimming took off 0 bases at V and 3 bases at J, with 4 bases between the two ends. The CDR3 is CASSVVPNQPQHF. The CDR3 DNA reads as TGTGCCAGCAGCGTAGTCCCCAATCAGCCCCAGCATTTT. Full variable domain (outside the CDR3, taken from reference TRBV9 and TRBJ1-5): DSGVTQTPKHLITATGQRVTLRCSPRSGDLSVYWYQQSLDQGLQFLIQYYNGEERAKGNILERFSAQQFPDLHSELNLSSLELGDSALYFCASSVVPNQPQHFGDGTRLSIL.

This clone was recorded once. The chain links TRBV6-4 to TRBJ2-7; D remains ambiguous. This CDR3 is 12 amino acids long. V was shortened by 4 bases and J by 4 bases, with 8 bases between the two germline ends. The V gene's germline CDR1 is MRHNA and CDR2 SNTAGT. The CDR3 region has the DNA TGTGCCAGCAGTGGGAAACCTTACGAGCAGTACTTC. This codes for CASSGKPYEQYF.

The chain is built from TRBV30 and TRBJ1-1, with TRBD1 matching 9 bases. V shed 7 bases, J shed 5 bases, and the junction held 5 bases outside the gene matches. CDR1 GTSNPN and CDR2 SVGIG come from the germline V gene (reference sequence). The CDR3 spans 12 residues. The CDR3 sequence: CASTGGITEAFF. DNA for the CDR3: TGTGCCTCGACAGGGGGTATTACTGAAGCTTTCTTT. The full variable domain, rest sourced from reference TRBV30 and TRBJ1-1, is SQTIHQWPATLVQPVGSPLSLECTVEGTSNPNLYWYRQAAGRGLQLLFYSVGIGQISSEVPQNLSASRPQDRQFILSSKKLLLSDSGFYLCASTGGITEAFFGQGTRLTVV.

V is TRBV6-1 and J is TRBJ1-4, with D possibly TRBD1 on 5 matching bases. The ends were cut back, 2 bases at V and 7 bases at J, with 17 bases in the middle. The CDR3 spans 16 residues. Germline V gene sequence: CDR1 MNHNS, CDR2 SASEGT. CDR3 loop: CASSESFGGGAEKLFF. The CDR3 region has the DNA TGTGCCAGCAGTGAAAGCTTCGGGGGTGGGGCTGAAAAACTGTTTTTT.

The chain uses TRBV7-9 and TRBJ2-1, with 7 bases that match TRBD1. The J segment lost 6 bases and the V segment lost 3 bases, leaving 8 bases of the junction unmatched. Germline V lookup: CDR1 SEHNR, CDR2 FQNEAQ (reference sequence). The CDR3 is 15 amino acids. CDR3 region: CASSLGDRSSNEQFF. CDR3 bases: TGTGCCAGCAGCTTGGGGGACAGAAGTAGCAATGAGCAGTTCTTC.

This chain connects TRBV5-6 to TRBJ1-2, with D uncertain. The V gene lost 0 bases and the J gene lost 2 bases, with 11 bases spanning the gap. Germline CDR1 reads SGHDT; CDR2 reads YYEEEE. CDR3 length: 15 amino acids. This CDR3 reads CASSLEARLNYGYTF. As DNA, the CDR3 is TGTGCCAGCAGCTTGGAGGCCAGGTTAAACTATGGCTACACCTTC.

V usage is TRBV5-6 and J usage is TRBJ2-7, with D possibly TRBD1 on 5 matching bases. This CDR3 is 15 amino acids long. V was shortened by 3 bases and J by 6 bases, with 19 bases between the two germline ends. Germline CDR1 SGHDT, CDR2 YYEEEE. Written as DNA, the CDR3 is TGTGCCAGCAGCTCAGAGCAGGGAATAACGGGCGAGCAGTACTTC. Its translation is CASSSEQGITGEQYF.

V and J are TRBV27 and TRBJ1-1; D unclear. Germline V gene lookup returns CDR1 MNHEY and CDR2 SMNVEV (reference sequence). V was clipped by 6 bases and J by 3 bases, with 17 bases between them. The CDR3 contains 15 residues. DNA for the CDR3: TGTGCCAGCAGCTTGGGGAAAATGAAGGACACTGAAGCTTTCTTT. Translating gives CASSLGKMKDTEAFF.

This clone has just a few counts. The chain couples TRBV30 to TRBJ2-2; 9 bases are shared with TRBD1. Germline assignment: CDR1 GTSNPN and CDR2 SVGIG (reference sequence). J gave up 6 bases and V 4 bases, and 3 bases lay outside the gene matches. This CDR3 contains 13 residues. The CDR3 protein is CAWTRQGAGELFF. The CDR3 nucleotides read TGTGCCTGGACGCGACAGGGGGCCGGGGAGCTGTTTTTT.

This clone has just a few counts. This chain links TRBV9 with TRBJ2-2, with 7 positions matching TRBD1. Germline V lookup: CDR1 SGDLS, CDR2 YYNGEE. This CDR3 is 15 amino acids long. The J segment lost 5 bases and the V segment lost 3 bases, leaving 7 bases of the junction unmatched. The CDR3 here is CASSAGAGGTGELFF. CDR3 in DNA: TGTGCCAGCAGCGCCGGGGCAGGGGGTACCGGGGAGCTGTTTTTT.

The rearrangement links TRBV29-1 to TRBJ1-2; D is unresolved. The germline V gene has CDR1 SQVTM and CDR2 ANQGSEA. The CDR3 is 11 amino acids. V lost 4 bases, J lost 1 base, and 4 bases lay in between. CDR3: CSVAVNYGYTF. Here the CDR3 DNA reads TGCAGCGTTGCAGTTAACTATGGCTACACCTTC.

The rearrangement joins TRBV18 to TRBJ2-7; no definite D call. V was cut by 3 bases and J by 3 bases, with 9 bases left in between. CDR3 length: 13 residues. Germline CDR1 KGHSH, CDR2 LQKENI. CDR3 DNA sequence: TGTGCCAGCTCACCGGCCCCAGGCTACGAGCAGTACTTC. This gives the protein CASSPAPGYEQYF. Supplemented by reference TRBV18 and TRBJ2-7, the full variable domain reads NAGVMQNPRHLVRRRGQEARLRCSPMKGHSHVYWYRQLPEEGLKFMVYLQKENIIDESGMPKERFSAEFPKEGPSILRIQQVVRGDSAAYFCASSPAPGYEQYFGPGTRLTVT.

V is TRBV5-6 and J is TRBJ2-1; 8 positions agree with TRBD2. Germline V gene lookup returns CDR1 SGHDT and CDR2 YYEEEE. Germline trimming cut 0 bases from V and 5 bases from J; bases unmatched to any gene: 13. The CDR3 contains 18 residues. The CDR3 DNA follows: TGTGCCAGCAGCTTGGGGACGGCGAGCGGGGGTATAGACAATGAGCAGTTCTTC. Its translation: CASSLGTASGGIDNEQFF.

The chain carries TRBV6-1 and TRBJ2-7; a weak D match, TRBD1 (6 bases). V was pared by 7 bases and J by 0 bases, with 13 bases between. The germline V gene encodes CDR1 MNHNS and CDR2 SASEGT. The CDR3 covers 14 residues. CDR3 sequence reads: CASTPMGASYEQYF. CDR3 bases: TGTGCCAGCACTCCGATGGGGGCCTCCTACGAGCAGTACTTC.

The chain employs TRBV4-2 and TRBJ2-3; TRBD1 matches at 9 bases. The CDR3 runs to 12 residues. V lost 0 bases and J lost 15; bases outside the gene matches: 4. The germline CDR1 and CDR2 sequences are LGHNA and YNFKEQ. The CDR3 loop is CASSQDGTGPYF. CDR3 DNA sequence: TGTGCCAGCAGCCAAGACGGGACAGGGCCTTATTTT.

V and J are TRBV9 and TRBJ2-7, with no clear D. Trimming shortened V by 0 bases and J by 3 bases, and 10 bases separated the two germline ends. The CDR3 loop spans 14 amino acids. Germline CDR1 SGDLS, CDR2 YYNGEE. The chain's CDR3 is CASSVDGRNYEQYF. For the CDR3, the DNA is TGTGCCAGCAGCGTAGACGGCAGGAACTACGAGCAGTACTTC.

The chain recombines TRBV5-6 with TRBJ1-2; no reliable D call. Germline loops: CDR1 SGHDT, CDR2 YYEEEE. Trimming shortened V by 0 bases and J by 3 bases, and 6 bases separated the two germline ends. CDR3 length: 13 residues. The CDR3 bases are TGTGCCAGCAGCTTGGGAAAATACTATGGCTACACCTTC. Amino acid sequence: CASSLGKYYGYTF.

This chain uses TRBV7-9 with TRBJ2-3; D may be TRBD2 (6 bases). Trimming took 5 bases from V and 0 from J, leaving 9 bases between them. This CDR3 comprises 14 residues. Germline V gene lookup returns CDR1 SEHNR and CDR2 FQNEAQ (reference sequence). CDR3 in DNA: TGTGCCAGCAGCCGGGCGGGGAGCACAGATACGCAGTATTTT. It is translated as CASSRAGSTDTQYF. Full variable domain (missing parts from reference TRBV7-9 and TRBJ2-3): DTGVSQNPRHKITKRGQNVTFRCDPISEHNRLYWYRQTLGQGPEFLTYFQNEAQLEKSRLLSDRFSAERPKGSFSTLEIQRTEQGDSAMYLCASSRAGSTDTQYFGPGTRLTVL.

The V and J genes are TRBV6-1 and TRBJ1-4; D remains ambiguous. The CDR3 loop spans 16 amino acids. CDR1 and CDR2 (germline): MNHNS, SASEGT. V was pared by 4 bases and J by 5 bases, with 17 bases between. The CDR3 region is CASSAGNFKGNEKLFF. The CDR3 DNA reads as TGTGCCAGCAGTGCTGGGAACTTCAAGGGCAATGAAAAACTGTTTTTT.

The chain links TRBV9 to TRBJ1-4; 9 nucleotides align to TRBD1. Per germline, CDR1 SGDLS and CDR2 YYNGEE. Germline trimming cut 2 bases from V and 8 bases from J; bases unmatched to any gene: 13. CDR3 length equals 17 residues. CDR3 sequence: CASSVDEGGQGREKLFF. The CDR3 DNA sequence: TGTGCCAGCAGCGTTGATGAGGGGGGACAGGGTCGAGAAAAACTGTTTTTT.

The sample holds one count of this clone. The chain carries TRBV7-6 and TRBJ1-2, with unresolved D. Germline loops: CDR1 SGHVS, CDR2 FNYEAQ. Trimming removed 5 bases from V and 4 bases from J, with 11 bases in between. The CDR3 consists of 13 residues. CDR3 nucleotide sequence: TGTGCCAGCAGCACCCACAGTACCTATGGCTACACCTTC. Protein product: CASSTHSTYGYTF.

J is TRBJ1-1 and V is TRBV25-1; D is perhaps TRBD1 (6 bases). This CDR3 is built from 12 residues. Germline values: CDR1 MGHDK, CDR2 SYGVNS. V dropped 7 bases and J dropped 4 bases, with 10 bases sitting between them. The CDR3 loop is CASKQGLTEAFF. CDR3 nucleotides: TGTGCCAGCAAACAGGGCCTCACTGAAGCTTTCTTT.

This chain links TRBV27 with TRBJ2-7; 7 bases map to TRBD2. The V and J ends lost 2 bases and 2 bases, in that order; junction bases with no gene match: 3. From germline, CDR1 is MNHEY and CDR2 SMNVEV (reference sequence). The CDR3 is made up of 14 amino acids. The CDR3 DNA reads TGTGCCAGCAGTTTAGGGAGGGCCCCCTACGAGCAGTACTTC. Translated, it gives CASSLGRAPYEQYF.